The clone carrying this T cell receptor (beta chain) has more than one count but fewer than ten. For the second PCR, which ran for about 6 to 12 cycles, a sample-barcoded 5' primer and a J-beta primer mix were used. A template-switch adaptor containing 12 random nucleotides labeled each cDNA molecule. MiXCR, run by TCRdb on the 5' RACE reads, gives a single entry per CDR3 protein. This table has more than 1.4 million distinct CDR3 sequences, approximately 40% appearing once. In terms of origin and age, donors were healthy Caucasian individuals from Russia aged about 6 to 90. With V trimmed by 7 bases and J by 0 bases, 3 bases remained unmatched. Germline V gene lookup returns CDR1 MNHNS and CDR2 SASEGT. This CDR3 has 15 amino acids. The data belong to a study of blood T cells in healthy people across ages.

The TCR comes from a woman younger than 30 in good health. The chain uses TRBV6-1 and TRBJ2-3; 11 bases are a match to TRBD2. What was sequenced was blood. CDR3 protein: CASIRTSGSTDTQYF. CDR3 bases: TGTGCCAGCATTAGGACTAGCGGGAGCACAGATACGCAGTATTTT.